This TCR beta chain is from a study of blood T cell repertoires in COVID-19. Background on the study: Specimens from acute and convalescent COVID-19 originated in the United States, Italy and Spain. From T cells, B-cell-depleted T cells, or PBMCs came the material, which was cDNA or gDNA.

Seattle researchers signed up patients amid active infection and tracked them longitudinally. Source study methods: Estimates of nucleated cell counts were drawn from the amplification of reference gene primers. This table comes from immunoSEQ multiplex PCR, and its TCRdb copy is limited to in-frame clones, with some not included. V and J calls and clone size are as listed in that table; D and trimming were resolved from the DNA. This table holds approximately 290,000 clones, roughly nine tenths found once. CDR1 and CDR2 from the germline V gene are SEHNR and FQNEAQ (reference sequence). Trimming removed 3 bases from V and 6 bases from J; junction bases left unmatched: 5. The CDR3 runs 14 residues.

Sequenced sample: peripheral blood. This rearrangement joins TRBV7-9 to TRBJ2-7, with 10 bases lining up with TRBD1. The source is a woman under 40 with COVID-19, enrolled during active disease. The CDR3 coding sequence is TGTGCCAGCAGCTTCACTGGGACAGGGGTCGAGCAGTACTTC. It specifies CASSFTGTGVEQYF.